One and the same sample provided the 20 T cell receptor beta chains below, sequenced in a study of blood T cell repertoires in COVID-19. Some clones are missing from TCRdb's copy, which holds only in-frame ones; the method was immunoSEQ multiplex PCR. This sample carries about 130,000 clones, 90% of them seen once, and the ten largest clones take over 3.5%. The sequenced sample was peripheral blood. The receptor source for this set is a man between 50 and 59 years old with active COVID-19.

The V and J genes are TRBV14 and TRBJ2-5, with D possibly being TRBD2 (5 bases). This CDR3 spans 14 amino acids. Trimming took 3 bases from V and 5 from J, leaving 13 bases between them. The germline CDR1 and CDR2 sequences are SGHDN and FVKESK. The CDR3 protein is CASSQLGPGETQYF. DNA of the CDR3: TGTGCCAGCAGCCAGCTCGGGCCGGGGGAGACCCAGTACTTC.

This clone appeared a single time. The V and J genes are TRBV7-6 and TRBJ2-5, with 8 bases identical to TRBD2. The germline V gene has CDR1 SGHVS and CDR2 FNYEAQ. The CDR3 has 14 residues. The J segment lost 5 bases and the V segment lost 8 bases, leaving 10 bases of the junction unmatched. In DNA, the CDR3 is TGTGCCAGCGGCAAAGCGGGAGTTGGCGAGACCCAGTACTTC. It yields the protein CASGKAGVGETQYF. Full variable domain (remainder filled in from reference TRBV7-6 and TRBJ2-5): GAGVSQSPRYKVTKRGQDVALRCDPISGHVSLYWYRQALGQGPEFLTYFNYEAQQDKSGLPNDRFSAERPEGSISTLTIQRTEQRDSAMYRCASGKAGVGETQYFGPGTRLLVL.

The chain recombines TRBV3-1 (or the pseudogene TRBV3-2) with TRBJ2-2; D is unresolved. The germline V and J ends were trimmed by 1 base and 2 bases, with 11 bases remaining between them. Germline V gene data show CDR1 as LGHDT and CDR2 as YNNKEL (reference sequence). This CDR3 has 16 amino acids. CDR3 amino acids: CASSQGLRTNTGELFF. The CDR3, as DNA: TGTGCCAGCAGCCAAGGCCTAAGAACCAACACCGGGGAGCTGTTTTTT.

Notes on this clone: The identical CDR3 is also encoded by other nucleotide sequences in the sample. CDR3 protein: CASSIQASTDTQYF. The CDR3, as DNA: TGTGCCAGTAGTATACAAGCCTCCACAGATACGCAGTATTTT. The chain is built from TRBV19 and TRBJ2-3; D gene ambiguous. In germline, CDR1 is LNHDA, CDR2 SQIVND (reference sequence). Trimming shortened V by 2 bases and J by 2 bases, and 8 bases separated the two germline ends. CDR3 length: 14 amino acids.

The chain recombines TRBV5-4 with TRBJ2-3; TRBD2 might be the D (5 bases). The germline V gene has CDR1 SGHNT and CDR2 YYREEE (reference sequence). This CDR3 region has 14 residues. Trimming stripped 0 bases from V and 2 bases from J, with 7 bases between. Here the CDR3 reads CASSLGGSTDTQYF. In DNA form, the CDR3 reads TGTGCCAGCAGCTTGGGCGGGTCCACAGATACGCAGTATTTT.

The chain carries TRBV7-7 and TRBJ2-7; D is perhaps TRBD2 (6 bases). The CDR3 length is 14 residues. Trimming removed 6 bases from V and 2 bases from J, with 14 bases in between. The V gene's germline CDR1 is SSHAT and CDR2 FNYEAQ (reference sequence). The CDR3: CASRDRLDPYEQYV. CDR3 nucleotides: TGTGCCAGCAGAGATAGACTAGACCCCTACGAGCAGTACGTC.

The chain links TRBV5-4 to TRBJ2-7, with 7 bases matching TRBD2. The CDR3 is 14 amino acids. With 7 bases clipped from V and 3 bases from J, the junction kept 10 bases outside the gene matches. CDR1 is SGHNT and CDR2 is YYREEE in the germline V gene (reference sequence). CDR3 bases: TGTGCCAGCCCTCTACGCCGGGACTACTACGAGCAGTACGTC. Translated: CASPLRRDYYEQYV.

The chain carries TRBV6-1 and TRBJ1-2; D might be TRBD1 (6 bases). CDR1 MNHNS and CDR2 SASEGT come from the germline V gene. The CDR3 is made up of 14 amino acids. V shed 3 bases and J shed 6 bases, with 14 bases lying between them. In DNA form, the CDR3 reads TGTGCCAGCAGTGATGGCACAGGGAAGAATGGCTACACCTTC. Translation gives CASSDGTGKNGYTF.

The chain is built from TRBV27 and TRBJ1-2; possible D gene TRBD1, 5 bases. The CDR3 sequence is 13 residues long. The germline V gene encodes CDR1 MNHEY and CDR2 SMNVEV (reference sequence). V was clipped by 5 bases and J by 3 bases, with 10 bases between them. The CDR3 nucleotides read TGTGCCAGCAGTACCACAGGCCACTATGGCTACACCTTC. Protein sequence: CASSTTGHYGYTF.

The chain uses TRBV3-1 (or the pseudogene TRBV3-2) and TRBJ1-6; 8 bases map to TRBD1. Trimming took 6 bases from V and 10 from J; bases not matched to a gene: 5. This CDR3 contains 13 residues. Looked up from germline, CDR1 is LGHDT and CDR2 is YNNKEL (reference sequence). CDR3 in amino acids: CASSLDRASPLHF. The CDR3 bases are TGTGCCAGCAGTCTGGACAGGGCCTCACCCCTCCACTTT.

V and J are TRBV2 and TRBJ1-1; 7 positions agree with TRBD1. Germline V gene lookup returns CDR1 SNHLY and CDR2 FYNNEI. V dropped 7 bases and J dropped 2; count of bases not matched to a gene: 13. There are 16 residues in the CDR3. The CDR3 DNA reads TGTGCCAGCACCAAGGACAGGTGGGTGAAAAACACTGAAGCTTTCTTT. Protein sequence: CASTKDRWVKNTEAFF.

The chain links TRBV5-1 to TRBJ2-5; no clear D gene. The germline gives CDR1 SGHRS, CDR2 YFSETQ. Trimming stripped 0 bases from V and 1 base from J, with 7 bases between. CDR3 size: 14 residues. This CDR3 reads CASSLVTSQETQYF. The CDR3 DNA follows: TGCGCCAGCAGCTTGGTGACTTCCCAAGAGACCCAGTACTTC.

This chain connects TRBV12-3 or TRBV12-4 to TRBJ1-2; TRBD1 matches 8 bases. V dropped 3 bases and J dropped 7; count of bases not matched to a gene: 4. The CDR3 has 13 amino acids. The CDR3: CASSLQGAGGYTF. Here the CDR3 DNA reads TGTGCCAGCAGTTTGCAGGGGGCAGGTGGCTACACCTTC.

J is TRBJ1-2 and V is TRBV5-1; 7 bases are a match to TRBD1. The V gene end was trimmed by 4 bases and the J gene end by 4 bases; junction bases not matched to a gene: 7. The CDR3 runs 14 residues. Germline V CDR1 and CDR2: SGHRS, YFSETQ. CDR3 sequence reads: CASSRDGTAYGYTF. CDR3 bases: TGCGCCAGCAGCAGAGACGGGACAGCCTATGGCTACACCTTC.

The chain uses TRBV25-1 and TRBJ1-5; weak D call: TRBD1 (5 bases). Trimming cost V 0 bases and J 9 bases, with 9 bases left between them. The V gene's germline CDR1 is MGHDK and CDR2 SYGVNS. The CDR3 covers 13 residues. CDR3 sequence reads: CASSEYGGGPQHF. The DNA for the CDR3 is TGTGCCAGCAGTGAATACGGGGGAGGGCCCCAGCATTTT.

The chain recombines TRBV5-4 with TRBJ1-2; perhaps TRBD1 as D (5 bases). The germline CDR1 and CDR2 sequences are SGHNT and YYREEE (reference sequence). V lost 4 bases and J 0 bases, leaving 13 bases between the germline ends. CDR3 size: 15 residues. CDR3 residues: CASSPTDSTNYGYTF. DNA of the CDR3: TGTGCCAGCAGCCCCACCGACAGCACTAACTATGGCTACACCTTC.

This CDR3 is CASSRGTSGRTDTQYF. As DNA, the CDR3 is TGTGCCAGCAGCAGGGGGACTAGCGGGAGAACAGATACGCAGTATTTT. The genes are TRBV5-4 and TRBJ2-3, with TRBD2 matching 14 bases. The CDR3 is 16 amino acids. Per the germline V gene, CDR1 is SGHNT and CDR2 is YYREEE (reference sequence). Losses at the gene ends were 4 bases for V and 3 bases for J; bases not matched to a gene: 4.

On this clone: This specimen includes other DNA sequences encoding the same CDR3. V and J are TRBV3-1 (or the pseudogene TRBV3-2) and TRBJ1-6, with D possibly matching TRBD1 (5 bases). The germline V and J ends were trimmed by 4 bases and 0 bases, with 10 bases remaining between them. Germline assignment: CDR1 LGHDT and CDR2 YNNKEL (reference sequence). CDR3 length: 16 amino acids. CDR3 protein: CASSRGGSSYNSPLHF. The CDR3 DNA reads TGTGCCAGCAGCCGGGGGGGGAGCTCCTATAATTCACCCCTCCACTTT.

The J gene is TRBJ2-7, the V gene TRBV7-2, with 10 nucleotides matching TRBD2. The germline V gene has CDR1 SGHTA and CDR2 FQGNSA. The CDR3 covers 16 residues. Trimming removed 0 bases from V and 6 bases from J; junction bases left unmatched: 8. The DNA for the CDR3 is TGTGCCAGCAGCTTAGCGGGACTAGCGATCGAGGGCGAGCAGTACGTC. This codes for CASSLAGLAIEGEQYV.

The rearrangement links TRBV2 to TRBJ2-2; TRBD2 aligns across 8 bases. CDR3 length equals 16 residues. Germline V lookup: CDR1 SNHLY, CDR2 FYNNEI. V lost 8 bases, J lost 3 bases, and 11 bases stayed unmatched. The chain's CDR3 is CASVPLTGGDTGELFF. The CDR3 DNA follows: TGTGCCAGCGTTCCGTTAACGGGAGGGGACACCGGGGAGCTGTTTTTT.